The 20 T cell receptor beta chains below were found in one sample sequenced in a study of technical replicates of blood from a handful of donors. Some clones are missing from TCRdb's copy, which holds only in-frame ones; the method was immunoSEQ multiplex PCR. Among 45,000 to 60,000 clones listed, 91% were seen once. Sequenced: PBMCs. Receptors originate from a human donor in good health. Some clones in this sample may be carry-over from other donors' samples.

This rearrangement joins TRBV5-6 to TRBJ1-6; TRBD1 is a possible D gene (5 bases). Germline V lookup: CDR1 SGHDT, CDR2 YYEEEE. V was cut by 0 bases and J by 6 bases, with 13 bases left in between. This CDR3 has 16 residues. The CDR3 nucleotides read TGTGCCAGCAGCTTGGGTTCAGGGTTCGGTAATTCACCCCTCCACTTT. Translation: CASSLGSGFGNSPLHF.

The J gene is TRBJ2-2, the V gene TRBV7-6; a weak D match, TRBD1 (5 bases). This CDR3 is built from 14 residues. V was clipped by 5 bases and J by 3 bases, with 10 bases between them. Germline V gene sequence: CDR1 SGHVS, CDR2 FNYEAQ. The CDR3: CASSPDRYTGELFF. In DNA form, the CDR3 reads TGTGCCAGCAGCCCAGACAGATACACCGGGGAGCTGTTTTTT. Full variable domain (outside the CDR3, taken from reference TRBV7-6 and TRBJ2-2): GAGVSQSPRYKVTKRGQDVALRCDPISGHVSLYWYRQALGQGPEFLTYFNYEAQQDKSGLPNDRFSAERPEGSISTLTIQRTEQRDSAMYRCASSPDRYTGELFFGEGSRLTVL.

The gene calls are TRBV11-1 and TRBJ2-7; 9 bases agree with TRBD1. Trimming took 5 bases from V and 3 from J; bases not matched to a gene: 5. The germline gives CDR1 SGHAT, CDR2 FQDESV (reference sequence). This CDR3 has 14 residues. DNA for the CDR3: TGTGCCAGCAGCCCCGACAGGGGGATCTACGAGCAGTACTTC. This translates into CASSPDRGIYEQYF.

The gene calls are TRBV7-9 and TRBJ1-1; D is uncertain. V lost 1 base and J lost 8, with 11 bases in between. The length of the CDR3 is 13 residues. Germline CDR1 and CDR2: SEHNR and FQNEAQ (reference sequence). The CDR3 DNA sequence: TGTGCCAGCAGCTTAGGATCGAGTTGGGAAGCTTTCTTT. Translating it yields CASSLGSSWEAFF. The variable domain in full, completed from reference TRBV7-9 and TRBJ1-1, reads DTGVSQNPRHKITKRGQNVTFRCDPISEHNRLYWYRQTLGQGPEFLTYFQNEAQLEKSRLLSDRFSAERPKGSFSTLEIQRTEQGDSAMYLCASSLGSSWEAFFGQGTRLTVV.

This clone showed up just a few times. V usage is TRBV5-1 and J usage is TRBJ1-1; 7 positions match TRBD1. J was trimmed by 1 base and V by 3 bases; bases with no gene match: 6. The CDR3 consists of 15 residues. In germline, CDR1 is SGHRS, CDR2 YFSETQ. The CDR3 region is CASSSTGEPNTEAFF. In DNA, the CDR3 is TGCGCCAGCAGCTCTACAGGGGAACCGAACACTGAAGCTTTCTTT.

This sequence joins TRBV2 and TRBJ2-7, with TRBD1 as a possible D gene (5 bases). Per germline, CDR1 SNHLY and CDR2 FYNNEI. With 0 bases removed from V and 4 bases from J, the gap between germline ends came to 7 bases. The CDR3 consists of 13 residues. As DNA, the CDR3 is TGTGCCAGCAGTGAAGCGGCAGGGTACGAGCAGTACTTC. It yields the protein CASSEAAGYEQYF. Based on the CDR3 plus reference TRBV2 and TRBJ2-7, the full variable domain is EPEVTQTPSHQVTQMGQEVILRCVPISNHLYFYWYRQILGQKVEFLVSFYNNEISEKSEIFDDQFSVERPDGSNFTLKIRSTKLEDSAMYFCASSEAAGYEQYFGPGTRLTVT.

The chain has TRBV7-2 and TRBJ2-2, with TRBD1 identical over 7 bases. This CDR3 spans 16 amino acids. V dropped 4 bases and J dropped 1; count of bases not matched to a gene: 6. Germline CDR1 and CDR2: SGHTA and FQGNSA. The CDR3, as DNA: TGTGCCAGCAGCTCGTCGACAGGGAGGAACACCGGGGAGCTGTTTTTT. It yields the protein CASSSSTGRNTGELFF.

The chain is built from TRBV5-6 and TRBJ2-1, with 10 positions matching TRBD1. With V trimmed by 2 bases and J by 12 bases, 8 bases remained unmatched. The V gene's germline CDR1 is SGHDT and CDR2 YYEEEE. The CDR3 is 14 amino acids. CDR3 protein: CASSLGQGGGGQFF. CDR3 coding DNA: TGTGCCAGCAGCTTAGGACAGGGGGGTGGTGGGCAGTTCTTC.

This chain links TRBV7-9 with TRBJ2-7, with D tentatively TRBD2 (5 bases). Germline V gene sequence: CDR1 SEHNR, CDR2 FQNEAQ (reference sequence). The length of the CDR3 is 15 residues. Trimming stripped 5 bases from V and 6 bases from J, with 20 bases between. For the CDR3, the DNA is TGTGCCAGCAGCCCCAAAGTGAGGGTCGGGGTCGAGCAGTACTTC. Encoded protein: CASSPKVRVGVEQYF.

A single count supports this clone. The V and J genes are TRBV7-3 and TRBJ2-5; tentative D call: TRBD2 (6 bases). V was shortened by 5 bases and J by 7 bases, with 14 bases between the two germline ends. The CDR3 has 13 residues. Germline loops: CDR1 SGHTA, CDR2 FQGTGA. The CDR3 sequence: CASSVGMRGTQYF. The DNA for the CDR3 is TGTGCCAGCAGCGTTGGGATGCGGGGGACCCAGTACTTC.

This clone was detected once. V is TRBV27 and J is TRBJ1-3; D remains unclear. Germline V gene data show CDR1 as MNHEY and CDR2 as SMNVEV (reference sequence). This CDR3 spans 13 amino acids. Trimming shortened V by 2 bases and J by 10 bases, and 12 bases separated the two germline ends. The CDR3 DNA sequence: TGTGCCAGCAGTTTAAGATTGGCCGAAACCATATATTTT. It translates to CASSLRLAETIYF.

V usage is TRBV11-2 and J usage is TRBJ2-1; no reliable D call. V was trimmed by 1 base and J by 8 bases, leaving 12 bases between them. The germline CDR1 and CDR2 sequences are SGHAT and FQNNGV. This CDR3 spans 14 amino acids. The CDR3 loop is CASSLGVYTDEQFF. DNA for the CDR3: TGTGCCAGCAGCTTAGGTGTGTACACCGATGAGCAGTTCTTC. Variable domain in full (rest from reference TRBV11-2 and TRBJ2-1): EAGVAQSPRYKIIEKRQSVAFWCNPISGHATLYWYQQILGQGPKLLIQFQNNGVVDDSQLPKDRFSAERLKGVDSTLKIQPAKLEDSAVYLCASSLGVYTDEQFFGPGTRLTVL.

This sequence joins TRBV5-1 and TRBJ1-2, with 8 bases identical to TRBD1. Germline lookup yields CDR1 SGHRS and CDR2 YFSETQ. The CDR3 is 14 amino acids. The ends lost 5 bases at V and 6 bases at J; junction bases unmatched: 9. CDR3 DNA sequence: TGCGCCAGCAGGGGGACAGGAGGTAGAGATGGCTACACCTTC. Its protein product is CASRGTGGRDGYTF.

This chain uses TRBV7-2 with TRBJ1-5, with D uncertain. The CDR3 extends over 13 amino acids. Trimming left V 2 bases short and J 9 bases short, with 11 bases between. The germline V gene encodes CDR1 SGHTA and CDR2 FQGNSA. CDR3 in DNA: TGTGCCAGCAGCTTAAACGGTGATCGGCCCCAGCATTTT. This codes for CASSLNGDRPQHF.

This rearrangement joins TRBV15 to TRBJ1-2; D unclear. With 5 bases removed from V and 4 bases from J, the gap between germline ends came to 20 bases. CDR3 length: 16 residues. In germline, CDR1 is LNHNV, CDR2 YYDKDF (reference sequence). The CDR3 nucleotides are TGTGCCACCAGCCGCCCCCTCGAGGGCAGAATCTATGGCTACACCTTC. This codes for CATSRPLEGRIYGYTF.

The CDR3 DNA is TGTGCCAGCAGCTTGGATTCAGGGGGCTATGGAAACACCATATATTTT. This translates into CASSLDSGGYGNTIYF. V usage is TRBV11-2 and J usage is TRBJ1-3; 8 bases map to TRBD1. The CDR3 is 16 residues long. The V gene end was trimmed by 3 bases and the J gene end by 3 bases; junction bases not matched to a gene: 7. CDR1 and CDR2 (germline): SGHAT, FQNNGV.

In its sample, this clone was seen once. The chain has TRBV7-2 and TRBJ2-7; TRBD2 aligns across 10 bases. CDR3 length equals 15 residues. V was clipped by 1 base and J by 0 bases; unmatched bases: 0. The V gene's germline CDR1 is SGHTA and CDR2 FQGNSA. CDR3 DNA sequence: TGTGCCAGCAGCTTAGGGACTAGCGGCTCCTACGAGCAGTACTTC. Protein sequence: CASSLGTSGSYEQYF.

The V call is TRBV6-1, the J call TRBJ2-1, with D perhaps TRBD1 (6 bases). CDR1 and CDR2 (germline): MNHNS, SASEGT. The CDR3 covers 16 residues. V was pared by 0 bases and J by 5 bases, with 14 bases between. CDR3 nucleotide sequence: TGTGCCAGCAGTGAAGCGTTCAGGGACATAAACAATGAGCAGTTCTTC. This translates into CASSEAFRDINNEQFF.

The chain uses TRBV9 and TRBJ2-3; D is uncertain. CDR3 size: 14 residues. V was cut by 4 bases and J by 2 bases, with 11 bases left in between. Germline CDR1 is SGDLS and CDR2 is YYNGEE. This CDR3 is CASSPQVATDTQYF. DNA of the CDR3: TGTGCCAGCAGCCCACAAGTAGCCACAGATACGCAGTATTTT.

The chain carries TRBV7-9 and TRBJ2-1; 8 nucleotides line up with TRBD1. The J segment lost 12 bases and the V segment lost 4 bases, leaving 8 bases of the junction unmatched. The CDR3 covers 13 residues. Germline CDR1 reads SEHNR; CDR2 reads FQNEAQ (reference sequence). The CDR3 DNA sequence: TGTGCCAGCAGCTCAGGGGGCGCGTCCGGGCAGTTCTTC. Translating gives CASSSGGASGQFF. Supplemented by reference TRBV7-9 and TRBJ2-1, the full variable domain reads DTGVSQNPRHKITKRGQNVTFRCDPISEHNRLYWYRQTLGQGPEFLTYFQNEAQLEKSRLLSDRFSAERPKGSFSTLEIQRTEQGDSAMYLCASSSGGASGQFFGPGTRLTVL.